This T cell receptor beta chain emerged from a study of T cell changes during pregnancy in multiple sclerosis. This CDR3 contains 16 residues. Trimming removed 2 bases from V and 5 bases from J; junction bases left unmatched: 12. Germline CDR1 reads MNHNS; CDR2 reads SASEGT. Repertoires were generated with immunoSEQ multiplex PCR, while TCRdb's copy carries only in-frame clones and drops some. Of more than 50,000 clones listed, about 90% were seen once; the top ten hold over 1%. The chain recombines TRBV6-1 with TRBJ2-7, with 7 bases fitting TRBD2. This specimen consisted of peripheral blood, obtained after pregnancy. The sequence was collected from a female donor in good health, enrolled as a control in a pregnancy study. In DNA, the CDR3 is TGTGCCAGCAGTGAAACCCGGGGGGTCGGTCCTAACGAGCAGTACTTC. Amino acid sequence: CASSETRGVGPNEQYF.